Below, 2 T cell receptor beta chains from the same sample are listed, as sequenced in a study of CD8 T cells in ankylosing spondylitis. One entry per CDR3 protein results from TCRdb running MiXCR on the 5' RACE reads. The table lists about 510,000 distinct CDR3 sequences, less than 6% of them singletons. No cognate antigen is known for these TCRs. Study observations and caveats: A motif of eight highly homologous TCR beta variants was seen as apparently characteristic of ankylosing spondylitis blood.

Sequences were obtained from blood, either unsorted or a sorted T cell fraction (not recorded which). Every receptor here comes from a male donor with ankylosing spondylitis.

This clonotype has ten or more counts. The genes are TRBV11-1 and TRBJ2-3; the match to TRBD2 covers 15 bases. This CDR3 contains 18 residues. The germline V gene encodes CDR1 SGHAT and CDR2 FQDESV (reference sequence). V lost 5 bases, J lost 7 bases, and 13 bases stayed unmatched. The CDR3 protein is CASSPKPGLAGGGNTQYF. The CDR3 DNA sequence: TGTGCCAGCAGCCCAAAACCGGGACTAGCGGGAGGAGGGAATACGCAGTATTTT.

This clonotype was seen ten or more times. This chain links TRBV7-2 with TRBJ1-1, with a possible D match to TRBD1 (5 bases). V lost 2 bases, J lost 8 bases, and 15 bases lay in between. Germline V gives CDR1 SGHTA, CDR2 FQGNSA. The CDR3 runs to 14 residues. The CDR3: CASSLRTPVTEAFF. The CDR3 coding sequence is TGTGCCAGCAGCTTAAGGACACCAGTCACCGAAGCTTTCTTT.